This T cell receptor (beta chain) was recovered during a study of T cell changes during pregnancy in multiple sclerosis. Method: immunoSEQ multiplex PCR; TCRdb's copy keeps in-frame clones and lacks some. This table holds about 73,000 clones, roughly 88% found once. The material was peripheral blood, obtained after pregnancy. The sequence was collected from a female donor in good health, enrolled as a control in a pregnancy study.

CDR3 in amino acids: CASSPSANYGYTF. As DNA, the CDR3 is TGTGCCAGTAGTCCTTCAGCTAACTATGGCTACACCTTC. The chain carries TRBV19 and TRBJ1-2; D is unclear. Germline V gives CDR1 LNHDA, CDR2 SQIVND (reference sequence). V lost 5 bases and J 0 bases, leaving 7 bases between the germline ends. The CDR3 sequence is 13 residues long.